This TCR beta chain was identified in a study of control samples from healthy donors and cancer patients. Profiled with immunoSEQ multiplex PCR; TCRdb holds only in-frame clones, not every one. In the table there are around 96,000 clones, 85% to 95% of which are singletons. V was cut by 2 bases and J by 3 bases, with 11 bases left in between. The germline CDR1 and CDR2 sequences are MNHEY and SVGAGI. The CDR3 extends over 14 amino acids. The TCR sequence derives from a man between 18 and 29 years old in good health. Sequencing used blood. The rearrangement joins TRBV6-5 to TRBJ2-7; TRBD2 might be the D (6 bases). The CDR3 loop reads CASSYRRGNYEQYF. CDR3 DNA sequence: TGTGCCAGCAGTTACAGGCGGGGCAACTACGAGCAGTACTTC.